This T cell receptor beta chain was captured by sequencing in a study of T cells after yellow fever vaccination. Study observations and caveats: Bulk-population clonotypes that are abundant could appear as contaminants in FACS-sorted repertoires. Weaker overall, the secondary response nonetheless peaked faster (day 5 versus 15).

This clonotype showed up just a few times. The antigen is unknown. Template switching by 5'RACE produced TCR cDNA, adding a universal primer site and UMIs. MiXCR was run by TCRdb on the 5' RACE reads, yielding one entry per CDR3 protein. The sample shows 550,000 or so distinct CDR3 sequences, roughly a fifth of them seen only once. The CDR3 length is 11 residues. V dropped 6 bases and J dropped 4 bases, with 9 bases sitting between them. The V gene's germline CDR1 is SQVTM and CDR2 ANQGSEA. The TCR comes from a man aged 25-40 years who received the YFV17D yellow fever vaccine. The chain employs TRBV29-1 and TRBJ1-1; D possibly corresponds to TRBD1 (5 bases). The sequencing used PBMCs, collected 15 days after the yellow fever booster vaccination. The CDR3 region has the DNA TGCAGCGTGGGTAGGGGCACTGAAGCTTTCTTT. Translated, it gives CSVGRGTEAFF.